This paragraph covers one T cell receptor (beta chain) sequence. Using immunoSEQ multiplex PCR, the repertoire was profiled, and TCRdb retains in-frame clones only, with some absent. This table has a few hundred thousand clones, 87% appearing once. This sample stems from a study of blood T cell repertoires in COVID-19. At the level of the study: Samples representing acute and convalescent COVID-19 were sourced from the United States, Italy and Spain.

The receptor comes from a young man with active or convalescent COVID-19. Sequencing input: peripheral blood.

CDR3 region: CATSDWQMNEQFF. CDR3 DNA sequence: TGTGCCACCAGTGATTGGCAAATGAATGAGCAGTTCTTC. V is TRBV24-1 and J is TRBJ2-1, with no clear D. The ends were cut back, 2 bases at V and 7 bases at J, with 8 bases in the middle. This CDR3 is 13 amino acids long. Per germline, CDR1 KGHDR and CDR2 SFDVKD.